This T cell receptor (beta chain) was sequenced in a study of shared clonotypes between healthy human individuals. Study-level results: Tissue TCR repertoires likely differ from these blood-only repertoires.

Sequencing was performed with immunoSEQ multiplex PCR; in TCRdb, only in-frame clones are kept and a portion is missing. The data contain under 1,100,000 clones, roughly 74% of them seen just once; the ten biggest clones take up around 0.6%. This clone was counted many times. Its antigen is not identified. The V segment lost 4 bases and the J segment 8 bases; nucleotides outside the gene matches: 4. Germline assignment: CDR1 SGHRS and CDR2 YFSETQ. The CDR3 contains 14 residues. The specimen sequenced was memory CD4+ T cells from PBMCs. The subset: CD45RA-negative fraction. The clonotype originates from a man aged 18 to 30 in good health. Some clones in this sample may be carry-over from other donors' samples. The chain is built from TRBV5-1 and TRBJ1-6; TRBD1 aligns across 9 bases. The CDR3 nucleotides read TGCGCCAGCAGCGCCGGGACAGGGTATTCACCCCTCCACTTT. Translating it yields CASSAGTGYSPLHF.